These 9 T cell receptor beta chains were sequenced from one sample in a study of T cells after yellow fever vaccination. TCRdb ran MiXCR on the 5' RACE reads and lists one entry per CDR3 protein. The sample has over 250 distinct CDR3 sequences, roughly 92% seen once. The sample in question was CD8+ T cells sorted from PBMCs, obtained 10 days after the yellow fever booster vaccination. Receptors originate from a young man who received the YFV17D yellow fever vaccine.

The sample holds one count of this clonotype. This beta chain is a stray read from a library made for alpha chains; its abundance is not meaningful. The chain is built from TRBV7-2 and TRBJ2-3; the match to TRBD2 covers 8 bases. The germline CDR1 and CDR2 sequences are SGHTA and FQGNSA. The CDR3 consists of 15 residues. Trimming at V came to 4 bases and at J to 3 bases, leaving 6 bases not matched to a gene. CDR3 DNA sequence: TGTGCCAGCAGCTCCTGGGGACTAGTGACAGATACGCAGTATTTT. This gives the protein CASSSWGLVTDTQYF.

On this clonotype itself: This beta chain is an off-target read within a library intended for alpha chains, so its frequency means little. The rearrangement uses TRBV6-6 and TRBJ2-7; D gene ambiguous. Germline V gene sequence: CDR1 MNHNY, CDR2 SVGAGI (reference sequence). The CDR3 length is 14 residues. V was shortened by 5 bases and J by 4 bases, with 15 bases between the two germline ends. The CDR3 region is CASSIATQTYEQYF. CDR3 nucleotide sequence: TGTGCCAGCAGTATCGCTACGCAAACTTACGAGCAGTACTTC.

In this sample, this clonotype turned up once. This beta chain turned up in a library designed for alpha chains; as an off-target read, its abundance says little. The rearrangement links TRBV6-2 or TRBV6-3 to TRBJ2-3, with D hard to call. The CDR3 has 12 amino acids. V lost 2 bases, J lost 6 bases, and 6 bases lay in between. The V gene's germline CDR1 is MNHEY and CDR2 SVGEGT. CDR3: CASSYGSDTQYF. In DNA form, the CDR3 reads TGTGCCAGCAGTTACGGGTCGGATACGCAGTATTTT.

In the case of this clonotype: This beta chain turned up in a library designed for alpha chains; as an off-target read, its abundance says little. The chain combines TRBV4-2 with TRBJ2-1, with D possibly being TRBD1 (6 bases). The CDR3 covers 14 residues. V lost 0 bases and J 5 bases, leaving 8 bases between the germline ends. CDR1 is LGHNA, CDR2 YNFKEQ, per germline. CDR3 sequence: CASSQEWTDNEQFF. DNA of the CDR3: TGTGCCAGCAGCCAAGAATGGACAGACAATGAGCAGTTCTTC.

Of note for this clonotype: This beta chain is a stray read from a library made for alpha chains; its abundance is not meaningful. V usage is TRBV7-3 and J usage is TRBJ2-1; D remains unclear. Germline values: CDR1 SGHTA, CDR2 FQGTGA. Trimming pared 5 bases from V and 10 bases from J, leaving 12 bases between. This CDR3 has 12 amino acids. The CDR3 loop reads CASSATLGEQFF. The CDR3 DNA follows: TGTGCCAGCAGCGCCACCCTGGGCGAGCAGTTCTTC.

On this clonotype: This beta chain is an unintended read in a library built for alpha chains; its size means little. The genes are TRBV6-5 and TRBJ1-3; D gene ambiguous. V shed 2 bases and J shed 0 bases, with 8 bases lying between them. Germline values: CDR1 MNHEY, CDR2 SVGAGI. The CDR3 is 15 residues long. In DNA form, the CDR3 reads TGTGCCAGCAGTTACGACGGGAACTCTGGAAACACCATATATTTT. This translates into CASSYDGNSGNTIYF.

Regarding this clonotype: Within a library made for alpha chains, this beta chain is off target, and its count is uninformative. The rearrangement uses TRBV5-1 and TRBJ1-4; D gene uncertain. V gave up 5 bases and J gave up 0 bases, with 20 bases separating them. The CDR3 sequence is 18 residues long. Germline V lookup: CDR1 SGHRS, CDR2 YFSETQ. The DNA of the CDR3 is TGCGCCAGCAGTGATGCTCTGCGAACTATTGCAACTAATGAAAAACTGTTTTTT. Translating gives CASSDALRTIATNEKLFF.

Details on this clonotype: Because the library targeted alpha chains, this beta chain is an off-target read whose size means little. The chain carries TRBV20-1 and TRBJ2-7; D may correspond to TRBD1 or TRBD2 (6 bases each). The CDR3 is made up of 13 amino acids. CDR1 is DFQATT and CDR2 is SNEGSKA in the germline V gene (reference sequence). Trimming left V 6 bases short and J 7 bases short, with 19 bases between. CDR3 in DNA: TGCAGTGCGAAAGGGGGGCCCCTTGGGGAGCAGTACGTC. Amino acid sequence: CSAKGGPLGEQYV.

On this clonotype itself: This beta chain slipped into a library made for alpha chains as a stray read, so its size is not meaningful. The CDR3 DNA sequence: TGCGCCAGCAGCTCCGGGGGGGCAGGAGATACGCAGTATTTT. Its translation: CASSSGGAGDTQYF. The J gene is TRBJ2-3, the V gene TRBV5-1, with 8 positions matching TRBD2. V was clipped by 3 bases and J by 5 bases; unmatched bases: 5. CDR3 size: 14 residues. The germline V gene has CDR1 SGHRS and CDR2 YFSETQ.